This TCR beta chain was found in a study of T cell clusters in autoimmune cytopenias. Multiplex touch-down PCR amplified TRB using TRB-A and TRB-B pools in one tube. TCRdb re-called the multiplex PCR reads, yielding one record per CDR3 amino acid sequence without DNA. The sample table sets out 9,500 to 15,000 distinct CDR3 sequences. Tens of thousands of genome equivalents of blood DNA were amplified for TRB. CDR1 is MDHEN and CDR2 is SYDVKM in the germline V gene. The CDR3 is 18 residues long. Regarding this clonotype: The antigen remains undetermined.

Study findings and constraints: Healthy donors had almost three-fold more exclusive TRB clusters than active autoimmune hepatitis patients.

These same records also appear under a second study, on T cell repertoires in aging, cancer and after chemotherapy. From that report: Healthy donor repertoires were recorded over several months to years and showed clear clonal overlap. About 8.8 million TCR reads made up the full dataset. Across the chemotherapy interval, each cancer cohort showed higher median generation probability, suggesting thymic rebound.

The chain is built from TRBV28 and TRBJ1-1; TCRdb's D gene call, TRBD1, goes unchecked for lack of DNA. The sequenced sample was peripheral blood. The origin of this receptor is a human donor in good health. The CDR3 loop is CASSFDPQGARENTEAFF.